Each of the 4 T cell receptor beta chains below was sequenced from the same sample in a study of cytomegalovirus exposure and HLA in healthy donors. Vbeta (60) and Jbeta (13) primers were used in the PCR. Measured with immunoSEQ multiplex PCR; TCRdb has only the in-frame clones, and not every one. The sample contains 150,000 to 180,000 clones, roughly 77% of which appear only once. The sample taken for sequencing was PBMCs. These receptors all come from a young man in good health and CMV-seropositive.

The chain recombines TRBV12-5 with TRBJ2-7; TRBD1 aligns across 7 bases. The CDR3 is 17 residues long. The V and J ends lost 0 bases and 3 bases, in that order; junction bases with no gene match: 11. The germline V gene encodes CDR1 LGHNT and CDR2 FRNRAP. The CDR3, as DNA: TGTGCTAGTGGTTTGGTACGTGGGACAGAGGCGAACTACGAGCAGTACTTC. As protein: CASGLVRGTEANYEQYF. Filled out from reference TRBV12-5 and TRBJ2-7, the complete variable domain reads DARVTQTPRHKVTEMGQEVTMRCQPILGHNTVFWYRQTMMQGLELLAYFRNRAPLDDSGMPKDRFSAEMPDATLATLKIQPSEPRDSAVYFCASGLVRGTEANYEQYFGPGTRLTVT.

The chain joins TRBV2 to TRBJ1-2; 8 bases map to TRBD1. CDR1 is SNHLY, CDR2 FYNNEI, per germline. Trimming removed 6 bases from V and 0 bases from J; junction bases left unmatched: 0. The CDR3 runs 13 residues. CDR3 DNA sequence: TGTGCCAGCAGGACAGGGGCTAACTATGGCTACACCTTC. Protein product: CASRTGANYGYTF.

V and J are TRBV19 and TRBJ1-1, with 10 bases aligning to TRBD1. From germline, CDR1 is LNHDA and CDR2 SQIVND (reference sequence). V lost 9 bases to trimming and J lost 5 bases; unmatched junction nucleotides: 6. The CDR3 has 13 amino acids. The CDR3 protein is CASRDRGRTEAFF. The CDR3 DNA reads as TGTGCCAGCCGGGACAGGGGCAGGACTGAAGCTTTCTTT.

The chain links TRBV28 to TRBJ2-1; the match to TRBD1 covers 11 bases. CDR3 length: 15 amino acids. The V gene end was trimmed by 2 bases and the J gene end by 8 bases; junction bases not matched to a gene: 5. Germline V gene lookup returns CDR1 MDHEN and CDR2 SYDVKM. The CDR3 region is CASSLPGTGGYEQFF. The CDR3 DNA reads TGTGCCAGCAGTTTACCCGGGACAGGGGGATATGAGCAGTTCTTC.